This T cell receptor (beta chain) was captured by sequencing in a study of cytomegalovirus exposure and HLA in healthy donors (dated by TCRdb to the late 2010s). Turning to the overall study: An earlier analysis of approximately 640 of the donors reported more than 250 Gb of sequence data and some 100 million unique TCR beta sequences from some 180 million T cells. About 320 gigabases of sequencing data and 78 million or so unique TCR sequences were included in an early release covering around 650 HLA-typed donors. Among the 398 genotyped donors, around 81% belonged to the genetic ancestry cluster associated with self-reported Caucasian donors. The study was designed to test whether signatures of past pathogen exposure could be identified by cataloging public T cell receptors. The T cell repertoires of 700 or so subjects were profiled by immunosequencing and related to cytomegalovirus serostatus. Besides the first cohort of hundreds of subjects, a separate validation cohort made up of over 95 different subjects was used. High-throughput TCR immunosequencing, statistical association of individual TCRs with disease status, and machine learning were combined to predict cytomegalovirus infection status. A later analysis re-analyzed previously published TCR beta repertoires from approximately 700 donors and added high-resolution HLA genotyping to study TCR occurrence patterns. Rather than using new phenotypic data, the later analysis identified candidate immune exposures from TCR beta sequences and from how often those sequences occurred across donors. An earlier analysis of 587 of the donors used high-throughput TCR beta sequencing to judge whether each TCR beta V gene segment behaved as functional or pseudogenic. Donor age, sex, ethnicity and CMV serostatus were compiled alongside the repertoire data. A later genetic analysis took genome-wide SNP genotypes for 398 of the 666 donors and used that subset as a discovery cohort. Every repertoire in the discovery cohort had been generated on one and the same sequencing platform. Both class I and class II loci were covered by HLA typing, at four-digit resolution. The number of donors typed differed by locus, with about 629-640 for A, B, C, DRB1 and DQB1, roughly 520 for DQA1, 600 to 610 for DPA1, and over 400 for DPB1. Because of strong linkage in the cohort, five DR-DQ haplotypes were treated as single units for association and clustering. On average, about 200,000 unique TCR beta nucleotide sequences were sequenced per donor among 398 genotyped donors of the cohort, with roughly 18% of those sequences being non-productive.

CDR1 and CDR2 (GTSNPN, SVGIG) derive from the germline V gene (reference sequence). The CDR3 covers 14 residues, taking in both the cysteine and the phenylalanine. Only CDR3 DNA is held: 42 bases, read in frame from base 1. V is shortened by 3 bases, J by 6 bases, and the region joining them spans 18 bases. The full study reports these points: Presence/absence analyses assumed roughly uniform sequencing depth across donors, an assumption that may not hold. A further reported finding was that TCR beta sequences accurately predicted the HLA-A and HLA-B alleles for most subjects in the first cohort. A total of 150 or so TCR beta chains were listed by the study as associated with cytomegalovirus. A group of highly shared sequence variants was considered likely to be a technical artifact of the sequencing pipeline. Correlated functional status among segregating V segments might reflect linkage disequilibrium, but an unknown experimental factor could not be ruled out. V-gene and J-gene trimming of TCR beta chains was associated with a missense DCLRE1C variant in a later genetic analysis, and the association was replicated in an independent cohort. In a later analysis, TCR association rates were found to vary across HLA loci, with the most associated TCRs seen for DRB1 alleles and the fewest for HLA-C alleles. According to a later analysis, most CMV-associated TCR beta chains appeared to be HLA-restricted, and the HLA associations seemed to be driven largely by CMV exposure. According to the authors, the approach could potentially be generalized to other disease states and immunological phenotypes. Because some donors lacked HLA typing at each locus, the association tests relied only on the typed subset. The cohort was sequenced for TCR beta chains only, and without alpha or paired-chain data the features that could be detected were limited. Assigning TCR associations to individual alleles was difficult when HLA alleles, especially DR and DQ, strongly co-occurred. Three of the identified cytomegalovirus-associated TCR beta chains were confirmed in vitro to be specific for cytomegalovirus antigens. Because counts were too low, seventeen rarely observed V segments, including chromosome 9 orphons, were left out of the earlier analysis of some 600 of the donors. While some public TCRs were present in many individuals, most TCR sequences turned up only very rarely across donors. A later analysis found that HLA-associated TCR beta chains were more clonally expanded and had lower generation probabilities than equally common non-associated chains. According to a later genetic analysis, donors in an Asian-associated ancestry cluster had fewer N-insertions in productive TCRs than the approximately 670-donor mean. Cytomegalovirus status was reported to be diagnosed by the classifier with high specificity and sensitivity in both the original and validation cohorts. In an earlier analysis of over 550 of the donors, most TCR beta V segments were observed in productive rearrangements about 87% or about 30% of the time, broadly matching IMGT annotations. At a false discovery rate of 0.05, a later analysis linked some 18,000 TCR beta sequences to specific HLA alleles. For the cohort, immune exposure information was limited to CMV serostatus. In a later analysis, several top co-occurrence clusters were reported to appear linked to parvovirus B19, influenza, CMV and Epstein-Barr virus. Some IMGT-functional V segments, including TRBV6-2 and TRBV6-3, could not be told apart with the 87-base-pair reads, so those segments were excluded.

The cohort comprised under 700 healthy bone marrow donors. At the time of sampling, every cohort member was nominally healthy, though immune exposures that went unrecorded were likely present. The donor was CMV seronegative and belonged to the group of several hundred seronegative cohort members. A peripheral blood sample was collected from each donor, and TCR beta sequencing was performed on peripheral blood mononuclear cells. Genomic DNA was extracted from the blood cell samples with the Qiagen DNeasy Blood Extraction Kit. Points on this clone: The specificity of this receptor is unknown. No base-level quality is on record; no much larger clone is a single base apart.

The library was made by the immunoSEQ multiplex PCR assay. A mixture of 60 forward primers for TCR Vbeta segments and 13 reverse primers for TCR Jbeta segments was used in the multiplex PCR. The CDR3 region of rearranged TCR beta genes was amplified from genomic DNA with a multiplex PCR assay. The amplified TCR beta libraries were sequenced on the Illumina HiSeq System as 87-base-pair reads. On the authors' methods: A later analysis counted approximately 74 million unique TCR beta chains across the 700 or so repertoires, and about 10 million of these chains were shared by at least two donors. Raw reads were error-corrected and collapsed into unique sequences by a nearest-neighbor algorithm in which closely related sequences were merged to remove PCR and sequencing errors. V, D and J gene segments were assigned by aligning CDR3 sequences to IMGT reference sequences. For a sequence to be retained, a match of at least six nucleotides to both a V gene segment and a J gene segment was required. Rearrangements were called productive when the CDR3 lacked stop codons and stayed in frame with V and J; all others were non-productive. Following IMGT convention, CDR3 was defined as the stretch from the second conserved V-encoded cysteine up to the conserved J-encoded phenylalanine. The earlier analysis of around 640 of the donors excluded sequences that lacked an unambiguous match to a single V gene segment. An earlier analysis of several hundred of the donors called V segments functional above 56.7% productive rearrangements and segregating when the between-donor standard deviation exceeded 5%. A statistical classification framework was developed to diagnose cytomegalovirus status using the catalog of TCR beta chain sequences. In a later analysis, V and J genes were assigned by comparing TCR nucleotide sequences against IMGT/GENE-DB human TR gene sequences. The TCRdist pipeline was used in a later analysis to assign CDR3 sequences and most-parsimonious VDJ recombination scenarios. In a later analysis, each TCR beta chain was defined by its CDR3 amino acid sequence together with its V-gene family, and reads lacking a unique V-gene family were excluded. To address suspected cross-contamination and a sequencing artifact, a later analysis removed a few hundred highly shared, low-generation-probability nucleotide sequences. For each public chain, a later analysis derived a clonal expansion index from normalized ranks of inferred template counts within each repertoire. Generation probabilities in a later analysis came from a VDJ recombination model fitted to out-of-frame rearrangements, and those results were checked against IGoR. In a later analysis, TCR-TCR, TCR-HLA and TCR-CMV co-occurrence was scored with hypergeometric tests, and a repertoire-size bias correction was applied to TCR pairs. A later analysis estimated false discovery rates by permuting HLA or CMV assignments 20 times. A later analysis grouped co-occurring TCRs with DBSCAN, adding TCRdist sequence similarity when clustering within HLA-allele-positive subsets. Co-occurrence clustering excluded repertoires with fewer than 30,000 or more than 120,000 public chains, plus five with anomalous nucleotide sharing. TCRdb obtained this table from immuneACCESS and retained in-frame rearrangements with V and J assigned. These tables miss some clones; where compared with another copy, unresolved V genes account for less than half of the shortfall, and the remainder is unexplained. V and J calls and clone size are copied from that table; D and trimming were computed from the DNA. This sample gives about 240,000 clones in total; about 85% of them show up just once. About 0.25% of the sample lies in the top ten.

The rearranged segments are TRBV30 and TRBJ2-7; perhaps TRBD2 is the D gene, with 7 bases matching. This clonotype was obtained from a girl aged 2 to 10 in good health and CMV-seronegative. Sequenced input: PBMCs. The CDR3 reads as follows: CAWSHGGATPEQYF. Read as DNA, the sequence is TGTGCCTGGAGCCATGGGGGGGCCACCCCCGAGCAGTACTTC.